There are a few counts of the clone carrying this T cell receptor beta chain. The target antigen is unknown. This entry is derived from a study of CD8 T cells in ankylosing spondylitis. Study results and caveats: Seven or eight highly homologous variants formed a TCR beta motif that appeared characteristic of ankylosing spondylitis blood.

This CDR3 has 15 amino acids. J was trimmed by 7 bases and V by 3 bases; bases with no gene match: 7. From germline, CDR1 is MDHEN and CDR2 SYDVKM. Each CDR3 protein is one row after TCRdb ran MiXCR on the 5' RACE reads. In the table there are roughly 440,000 distinct CDR3 sequences, under 20% of which are singletons. This sequence was found in a male donor with ankylosing spondylitis. Material: blood, either unsorted or a sorted T cell fraction (not recorded which). J is TRBJ1-4 and V is TRBV28, with 8 nucleotides matching TRBD1. The CDR3, as DNA: TGTGCCAGCAGTTTGGGAGGACAGGGCGTTGAAAAACTGTTTTTT. It specifies CASSLGGQGVEKLFF.